These 9 T cell receptor beta chains share one sample of origin, sequenced in a study of shared clonotypes between healthy human individuals. Repertoires were generated with immunoSEQ multiplex PCR, while TCRdb's copy carries only in-frame clones and drops some. The sample yields hundreds of thousands of clones, 95% seen once. CD8 cells classed as naive were CD45RO-negative and positively selected for CCR7, excluding terminally differentiated effector memory CD45RA+ cells. The sequencing sample was made of naive CD8+ T cells sorted from blood. All receptors derive from a woman aged 25 to 39 in good health.

The rearrangement links TRBV27 to TRBJ2-7; the D gene is possibly TRBD2 (6 bases). The CDR3 loop spans 12 amino acids. Trimming took 8 bases from V and 3 from J, leaving 11 bases between them. Per germline, CDR1 MNHEY and CDR2 SMNVEV (reference sequence). The CDR3 nucleotides are TGTGCCAGCGGGGACTCCGGCTACGAGCAGTACTTC. This codes for CASGDSGYEQYF.

The CDR3 loop is CASSLIGPTGELFF. The CDR3 bases are TGTGCCAGCAGTTTGATTGGTCCTACCGGGGAGCTGTTTTTT. This chain joins TRBV28 and TRBJ2-2; no firm D call. V gave up 3 bases and J gave up 5 bases, with 10 bases separating them. CDR3 size: 14 residues. Germline assignment: CDR1 MDHEN and CDR2 SYDVKM.

The chain carries TRBV2 and TRBJ2-1, with TRBD2 identical over 15 bases. Germline CDR1 reads SNHLY; CDR2 reads FYNNEI. Trimming at V came to 8 bases and at J to 9 bases, leaving 20 bases not matched to a gene. This CDR3 spans 19 amino acids. The chain's CDR3 is CASVGRTSGRARANGEQFF. As DNA, the CDR3 is TGTGCCAGCGTGGGGCGGACTAGCGGGAGGGCCCGAGCCAATGGTGAGCAGTTCTTC. Drawing the rest from reference TRBV2 and TRBJ2-1, the complete variable domain is EPEVTQTPSHQVTQMGQEVILRCVPISNHLYFYWYRQILGQKVEFLVSFYNNEISEKSEIFDDQFSVERPDGSNFTLKIRSTKLEDSAMYFCASVGRTSGRARANGEQFFGPGTRLTVL.

J is TRBJ1-2 and V is TRBV19; D is unresolved. The CDR3 consists of 14 residues. V was shortened by 6 bases and J by 0 bases, with 11 bases between the two germline ends. From germline, CDR1 is LNHDA and CDR2 SQIVND (reference sequence). The CDR3, as DNA: TGTGCCAGTAGCCAAGACGGGACTAACTATGGCTACACCTTC. Translated, it gives CASSQDGTNYGYTF.

This clone was detected a few times. The J gene is TRBJ2-7, the V gene TRBV7-9; 9 nucleotides match TRBD1. After removal of 7 bases from V and 7 bases from J, the junction contained 11 bases not matched to a gene. Per the germline V gene, CDR1 is SEHNR and CDR2 is FQNEAQ (reference sequence). The CDR3 has 14 residues. This CDR3 reads CASTHRGPGGEQYF. The CDR3 bases are TGTGCCAGCACCCACAGGGGGCCGGGTGGGGAGCAGTACTTC.

V gene TRBV4-1 combines with J gene TRBJ1-2; D call uncertain. Trimming stripped 0 bases from V and 1 base from J, with 9 bases between. The CDR3 sequence is 15 residues long. Germline V gene data show CDR1 as MGHRA and CDR2 as YSYEKL. The CDR3 nucleotides read TGCGCCAGCAGCCAAGAGCTTGCGGTTAACTATGGCTACACCTTC. It translates to CASSQELAVNYGYTF.

This chain links TRBV5-1 with TRBJ1-1, with TRBD1 as a possible D gene (5 bases). V shed 4 bases and J shed 1 base, with 11 bases lying between them. The CDR3 has 14 amino acids. Germline V gene sequence: CDR1 SGHRS, CDR2 YFSETQ. CDR3 in DNA: TGCGCCAGCAGCGGAGGGGTTTCGAACACTGAAGCTTTCTTT. This translates into CASSGGVSNTEAFF.

J is TRBJ1-5 and V is TRBV5-6, with 9 nucleotides matching TRBD1. Germline CDR1 and CDR2: SGHDT and YYEEEE. Unmatched junction bases numbered 1, after V lost 0 bases and J lost 6 bases. CDR3 size: 14 residues. CDR3 region: CASSLGGQGQPQHF. CDR3 sequence (DNA): TGTGCCAGCAGCTTGGGGGGACAGGGTCAGCCCCAGCATTTT.

This rearrangement joins TRBV25-1 to TRBJ1-3; no reliable D call. The V and J ends lost 3 bases and 0 bases respectively, with 9 bases between them. Per germline, CDR1 MGHDK and CDR2 SYGVNS. The CDR3 has 15 residues. CDR3 region: CASSDTELSGNTIYF. The CDR3 coding sequence is TGTGCCAGCAGTGATACAGAACTCTCTGGAAACACCATATATTTT.